The clone carrying this T cell receptor beta chain showed up just a few times. Its antigen is not identified. These data originate in a study of cytomegalovirus exposure and HLA in healthy donors. Regarding the study as a whole: One variant, a missense change in DCLRE1C, was linked in a later analysis to TCR beta V- and J-gene trimming. There were some public TCRs occurring in many donors, but most TCR sequences were rare.

CDR1 is SGHVS, CDR2 FQNEAQ, per germline. Trimming took 4 bases from V and 4 from J; bases not matched to a gene: 9. The CDR3 extends over 16 amino acids. The PCR ran on 60 Vbeta and 13 Jbeta primers. Method: immunoSEQ multiplex PCR; TCRdb's copy keeps in-frame clones and lacks some. Counted here are 180,000 or so clones, about four fifths occurring once; the ten biggest clones make up approximately 2.9%. V gene TRBV7-8 combines with J gene TRBJ1-1; 10 nucleotides line up with TRBD1. This clonotype was sampled from a female donor in good health and CMV-seronegative. Sequencing was carried out using PBMCs. The CDR3 region has the DNA TGTGCCAGCAGCTCCGCCGGGACAGGGGCGGTCACTGAAGCTTTCTTT. Protein sequence: CASSSAGTGAVTEAFF.